This T cell receptor (beta chain) was retrieved from a study of T cell clones after liver transplantation (dated by TCRdb to about 2019). At the level of the whole study: Samples were obtained from ITN030ST, a randomized trial in which withdrawal of immunosuppression was attempted within 2 years of liver transplantation. Donor-reactive T cell clones were identified by TCRbeta sequencing following a pre-transplant mixed lymphocyte reaction and were subsequently tracked in post-transplant blood. Third party-reactive TCRbeta sequences were also identified from pre-transplant MLRs to serve as an antigen-independent comparator for donor-reactive sequences. Three of the eight recipients were HCV-positive; the others were transplanted for non-autoimmune, non-viral indications. Subjects received no induction therapy and standard immunosuppression until randomization at 12-24 months post-transplant. To count as tolerant, a recipient had to stay completely off immunosuppression for at least one year without liver enzymes climbing beyond twice the upper limit of normal. Blood samples were collected pre-transplant, pre-randomization before withdrawal, and post-randomization after either full withdrawal or failed withdrawal. The studied cohort comprised 8 liver transplant recipients, 3 classified as tolerant and 5 as non-tolerant. Broad study findings and their caveats: Because of small, heterogeneous patient numbers and non-standardized post-transplant time points, the conclusions were only preliminary. After accounting for repertoire turnover, donor-reactive detection was significantly reduced in 7 of 8 subjects for CD4 and 8 of 8 for CD8. Because allograft tissue specimens were not available, migration of donor-reactive T cells into the graft, rather than deletion, may have occurred. Low numbers of available donor cells limited the measurable donor-reactive repertoire in two subjects. Donor-reactive sequences declined more than third party-reactive ones, suggesting partial antigen-specific deletion unrelated to withdrawal success. In 5 of 8 subjects, regardless of tolerance or HCV status, circulating donor-reactive CD4 TCRbeta sequences dropped significantly post-transplant.

V is pared back by 2 bases and J by 4 bases, with 8 bases lying between the germline termini. CDR3 length: 13 amino acids, cysteine to phenylalanine. Only the CDR3 region is kept as DNA, spanning 39 bases read in frame from base 1. CDR1 and CDR2 were assigned from the germline V gene (reference sequence) as MNHEY and SMNVEV. In this sample, this clone turned up once. Its binding antigen is unknown. Per-base quality was not reported, and no clone a single base away is much larger than it. Thawed unstimulated PBMCs were stained for CD3, CD4 and CD8 and FACS-sorted into CD3+CD4+ and CD3+CD8+ populations. Randomization to immunosuppression withdrawal applied to every one of the 8 studied subjects. The Qiagen DNeasy Blood and Tissue Kit was used for isolation of genomic DNA. Using immunoSEQ, frozen genomic DNA was subjected to high-throughput TCRbeta CDR3 sequencing, a process that included PCR amplification, mapping, bias correction and internal controls. From the authors' description of their analysis: Only productive rearrangements were retained, with each unique TCRbeta sequence defined by its CDR3 nucleotide sequence together with its V and J gene. A sequence counted as donor-reactive only if the sequence showed at least 5-fold expansion in CFSE-low cells compared with unstimulated pre-transplant cells and had a frequency of at least 0.01%. Minimum frequency thresholds were set for each subject based on the unstimulated sample with the lowest template count, ensuring at least 90% detection power. Jensen-Shannon divergence between the top 1000 TCRbeta sequences after and before transplant was used to measure repertoire turnover. Two-sided Fisher's exact tests were used to test for changes in the detection of donor-reactive sequences. TCRdb limited this immuneACCESS table to in-frame rearrangements with V and J called. A share of clones is missing; checked studies link under half to unresolved V genes, and the rest is unexplained. D and trimming come from the DNA, and the V and J calls and clone size come from that table. This sample comprises roughly 10,000 clones, more than 75% of them detected only once. The ten largest clones capture around 56% of the sample.

The receptor's source is a human patient who received a liver transplant. Following a transplant, a fraction of the T cells may be traceable to the graft donor. This specimen was CD8+ T cells from blood, taken at the 22-month timepoint. The chain links TRBV27 with TRBJ1-2, and the D gene may be TRBD1, 5 bases matching. The CDR3 has the sequence CASSLRQPYGYTF. The nucleotide sequence reads as follows: TGTGCCAGCAGTTTAAGACAGCCCTATGGCTACACCTTC.